The rows below give T cell receptor beta chains drawn from one sample of a study of a mutant IDH1 vaccine in newly diagnosed glioma. Libraries were prepared by immunoSEQ multiplex PCR; TCRdb keeps only in-frame clonotypes and omits some of them. The sample has approximately 38,000 clones, 80% to 90% seen once. The antigens these receptors bind are not known. Specimen: PBMCs, collected from a glioma patient whose treatment included an IDH1 peptide vaccine. The source of these receptors is a man aged 40-55 years with glioma. Both conserved end residues are part of each CDR3. D genes are given only for firm matches. Some rows have no size entry. The others give once, few or many, or a class for an expanded clone.

v_gene	j_gene	d_gene	abundance	CDR3nt	CDR3aa
TRBV27	TRBJ2-5	TRBD2	few	TGTGCCAGCAGTCCACTCGGGAGGGAGACCCAGTACTTC	CASSPLGRETQYF
TRBV19	TRBJ1-5	NA	once	TGTGCCAGTAGTACCTCGGACAGTCGGCTGCCCCAGCATTTT	CASSTSDSRLPQHF
TRBV21-1	TRBJ2-5	NA	NA	TGTGCCAGCAGCGGGGGGGCGGGAGCGACTGAGACCCAGTACTTC	CASSGGAGATETQYF
TRBV19	TRBJ2-4	NA	NA	TGTGCCAGTAGTCCACCCTTAGGGATTCAGTACTTC	CASSPPLGIQYF
TRBV27	TRBJ1-5	NA	NA	TGTGCCAGCAGTTCGACAGGATGGCAGCCCCAGCATTTT	CASSSTGWQPQHF
TRBV28	TRBJ2-6	NA	once	TGTGCCAGCAGGTTACAGGGAGATGGGGCCAACGTCCTGACTTTC	CASRLQGDGANVLTF
TRBV7-8	TRBJ2-7	TRBD2	NA	TGTGCCAGCAGCACGGGGGGGGACTCCTACGAGCAGTACTTC	CASSTGGDSYEQYF
TRBV9	TRBJ1-5	NA	NA	TGTGCCAGCAGCTTGGATGGCGGCAATCAGCCCCAGCATTTT	CASSLDGGNQPQHF
TRBV18	TRBJ2-1	NA	NA	TGTGCCAGCTCACCTGAAAATGAGCAGTTCTTC	CASSPENEQFF
TRBV5-4	TRBJ2-1	TRBD2	NA	TGTGCCAGCAGCTTCGGACTAGCGGGGCGAATGATATGGCAGTTCTTC	CASSFGLAGRMIWQFF
TRBV4-1	TRBJ1-1	NA	large	TGCGCCAGCAGCCAAGCCCCACAGGGCCGCACTGAAGCTTTCTTT	CASSQAPQGRTEAFF
TRBV19	TRBJ1-2	NA	NA	TGTGCCAGTAGTATCTCACGGACTCGTAGAAACTATGGCTACACCTTC	CASSISRTRRNYGYTF
TRBV4-1	TRBJ1-5	TRBD1	NA	TGCGCCAGCAGCCAAGTTCCAGGGGGGTTTAGCAATCAGCCCCAGCATTTT	CASSQVPGGFSNQPQHF
TRBV5-6	TRBJ1-4	NA	NA	TGTGCCAGCAGCGGGGTCGGGGCAGGGGAGCGGGAAAAACTGTTTTTT	CASSGVGAGEREKLFF
TRBV27	TRBJ2-5	NA	NA	TGTGCCAGCAGTTTCGGACGAGGAGAGACCCAGTACTTC	CASSFGRGETQYF
TRBV9	TRBJ2-7	NA	NA	TGTGCCAGCAGCGTAGATTACCTCCCCATCTACGAGCAGTACTTC	CASSVDYLPIYEQYF
TRBV4-1	TRBJ2-5	NA	medium-sized	TGCGCCAGCAGCCTAGGGGTTAGCAGGGGAGGTGGGGAGACCCAGTACTTC	CASSLGVSRGGGETQYF
TRBV7-2	TRBJ1-1	NA	NA	TGTGCCAGCAGCTTAGCCGGGGAGTGGACTGAAGCTTTCTTT	CASSLAGEWTEAFF
TRBV27	TRBJ2-2	TRBD2	NA	TGTGCCAGCAGGAACCGACTAGCGTACACCGGGGAGCTGTTTTTT	CASRNRLAYTGELFF
TRBV11-3	TRBJ2-5	NA	NA	TGTGCCAGCAGCTTAGGGGTTGTCCAGGGAGGTTCGGAGACCCAGTACTTC	CASSLGVVQGGSETQYF
TRBV5-4	TRBJ2-1	NA	NA	TGTGCCAGCAGCCCTAGGAGAGGTTACAATGAGCAGTTCTTC	CASSPRRGYNEQFF
TRBV19	TRBJ1-3	NA	NA	TGTGCCAGTAGTATGATCGGCGGAGGCTCTGGAAACACCATATATTTT	CASSMIGGGSGNTIYF
TRBV13	TRBJ1-2	TRBD1	few	TGTGCCAGCAGCTCCGACCCGACTAGGGGGCGGGGCTATGGCTACACCTTC	CASSSDPTRGRGYGYTF
TRBV28	TRBJ2-6	NA	NA	TGTGCCAGCAGTTTAGCGGGCGGGCCGCCGGGGGCCAACGTCCTGACTTTC	CASSLAGGPPGANVLTF
TRBV25-1	TRBJ2-3	NA	NA	TGTGCCAGCAGTGCTGGGCAGTACACAGATACGCAGTATTTT	CASSAGQYTDTQYF
TRBV9	TRBJ2-2	NA	NA	TGTGCCAGCAGCGTAGAGTTGGGCCCCGGGGAGCTGTTTTTT	CASSVELGPGELFF
TRBV20-1	TRBJ1-5	TRBD1	once	TGCAGTGCTCGCAGGACAGGGCAGCATTTT	CSARRTGQHF
TRBV2	TRBJ2-1	NA	NA	TGTGCCAGCAGTGAAGGTCTTGCAGCTAGCTCCTACAATGAGCAGTTCTTC	CASSEGLAASSYNEQFF
TRBV7-8	TRBJ1-2	NA	NA	TGTGCCAGCAGCTTAGTCGGCCATAGACAGGAGGGCTATGGCTACACCTTC	CASSLVGHRQEGYGYTF
TRBV28	TRBJ2-3	NA	once	TGTGCCAGCAGTCCCCCCACAGGCACTACTAGCACAGATACGCAGTATTTT	CASSPPTGTTSTDTQYF
TRBV7-2	TRBJ2-1	TRBD2	NA	TGTGCCAGCAGCTGGACTAGCGTAAAGGATGAGCAGTTCTTC	CASSWTSVKDEQFF
TRBV27	TRBJ1-2	TRBD1	NA	TGTGCCAGCAGTTCTAGACAGGGTTGGGACTATGGCTACACCTTC	CASSSRQGWDYGYTF
TRBV5-6	TRBJ2-7	NA	once	TGTGCCAGCAGCTTGGCCCGGGGAATAGGCGAGCAGTACTTC	CASSLARGIGEQYF